Shown below are 5 T cell receptor beta chains from a single sample sequenced in a study of blood T cell repertoires in COVID-19. Here immunoSEQ multiplex PCR was the method, and the copy in TCRdb shows in-frame clones only, minus some. The data contain about 120,000 clones, roughly nine tenths of them singletons. Sequencing input: peripheral blood. Source of these receptors: a human donor in a cohort sampled during active COVID-19.

The chain has TRBV27 and TRBJ2-5; maybe TRBD2 (5 bases). V was clipped by 4 bases and J by 13 bases, with 13 bases between them. This CDR3 comprises 11 residues. The germline CDR1 and CDR2 sequences are MNHEY and SMNVEV (reference sequence). Written as DNA, the CDR3 is TGTGCCAGCAGTTCCGGTCCCGGGGTGTACTTC. It encodes CASSSGPGVYF.

About this clone: Distinct nucleotide sequences in the sample also encode this CDR3. This CDR3 reads CASSLGQAYGYTF. CDR3 DNA: TGTGCCAGCAGCTTAGGACAGGCCTATGGCTACACCTTC. The gene calls are TRBV13 and TRBJ1-2, with D maybe TRBD1 (5 bases). With 0 bases removed from V and 4 bases from J, the gap between germline ends came to 6 bases. From germline, CDR1 is PRHDT and CDR2 FYEKMQ (reference sequence). The CDR3 is made up of 13 amino acids.

V is TRBV28 and J is TRBJ2-7; 7 bases map to TRBD2. CDR1 is MDHEN, CDR2 SYDVKM, per germline. This CDR3 has 16 amino acids. J lost 4 bases, V lost 4 bases, and 13 bases had no gene match. The CDR3 bases are TGTGCCAGCAGTTGCCGGGTTTGCGGGAGTATGTACGAGCAGTACTTC. This gives the protein CASSCRVCGSMYEQYF.

The chain couples TRBV6-5 to TRBJ2-1; D is possibly TRBD1 (6 bases). CDR1 and CDR2 from the germline V gene are MNHEY and SVGAGI. Trimming cost V 4 bases and J 5 bases, with 15 bases left between them. CDR3 length equals 15 residues. CDR3 sequence: CASSSAQGHDNEQFF. Here the CDR3 DNA reads TGTGCCAGCAGTTCGGCCCAGGGGCACGACAATGAGCAGTTCTTC.

The CDR3 DNA reads as TGTGCCAGTAGTATAATAGCAACCTCGGGTCAGCCCCAGCATTTT. Protein product: CASSIIATSGQPQHF. This chain links TRBV19 with TRBJ1-5; D uncertain. Germline loops: CDR1 LNHDA, CDR2 SQIVND (reference sequence). The V end lost 2 bases, the J end lost 6 bases, and 14 bases lay between the germline ends. The CDR3 extends over 15 amino acids.